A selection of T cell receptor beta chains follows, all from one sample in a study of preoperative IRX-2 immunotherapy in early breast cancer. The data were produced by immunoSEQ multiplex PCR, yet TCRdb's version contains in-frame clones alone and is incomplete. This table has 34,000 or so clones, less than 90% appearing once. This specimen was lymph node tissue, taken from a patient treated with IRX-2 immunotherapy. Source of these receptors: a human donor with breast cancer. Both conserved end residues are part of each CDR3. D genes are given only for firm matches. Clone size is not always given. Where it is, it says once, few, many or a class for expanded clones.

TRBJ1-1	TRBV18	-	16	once	TGTGCCAGCTCACCCTCTTCCTATGGGCGCCCTGGGGAGGCTTTCTTT	CASSPSSYGRPGEAFF
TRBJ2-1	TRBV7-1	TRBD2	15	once	TGTGCCAGCAGCTTTCCAGGACTAGCGGCCCATGAGCAGTTCTTC	CASSFPGLAAHEQFF
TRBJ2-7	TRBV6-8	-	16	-	TGTGCCAGCAGTCAGCCGAGGGCCCTGGGCACCTACGAGCAGTACTTC	CASSQPRALGTYEQYF
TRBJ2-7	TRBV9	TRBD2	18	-	TGTGCCAGCAGCGCCGGGCCTAGCGGGGGTAGTTTAGTCTACGAGCAGTACTTC	CASSAGPSGGSLVYEQYF
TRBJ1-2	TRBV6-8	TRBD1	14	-	TGTGCCAGCAGCCCGACAGGGTTACGTCATGGCTACACCTTC	CASSPTGLRHGYTF
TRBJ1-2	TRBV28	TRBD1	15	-	TGTGCCATCAATGGACAGGGCGAACCGCTTTATGGCTACACCTTC	CAINGQGEPLYGYTF
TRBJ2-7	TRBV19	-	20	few	TGTGCCAGTAGTATCAGGGTCCAGGGCCGTATTCGGCCGAGCTCCTACGAGCAGTACTTC	CASSIRVQGRIRPSSYEQYF
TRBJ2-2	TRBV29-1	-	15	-	TGCAGCGTTGTGAATAGGACCGGGGGCACCGGGGAGCTGTTTTTT	CSVVNRTGGTGELFF
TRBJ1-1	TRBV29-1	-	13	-	TGCAGCGTTGTATCGGGGGTGAACACTGAAGCTTTCTTT	CSVVSGVNTEAFF
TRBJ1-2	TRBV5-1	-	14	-	TGCGCCAGCAGCCCCATAGGGGGAGGCTATGGCTACACCTTC	CASSPIGGGYGYTF
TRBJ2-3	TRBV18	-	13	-	TGTGCCAGCTCCCGCGGTAGCACAGATACGCAGTATTTT	CASSRGSTDTQYF
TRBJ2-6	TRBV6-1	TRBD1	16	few	TGTGCCAGCAGTGAAGCCGACAGGGCTGGGGCCAACGTCCTGACTTTC	CASSEADRAGANVLTF
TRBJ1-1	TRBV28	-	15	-	TGTGCCAGCAGTTTGGTGGGGCGGCAGTACACTGAAGCTTTCTTT	CASSLVGRQYTEAFF
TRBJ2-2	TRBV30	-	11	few	TGTGCCTGGAGTGTCGGAGCGGAGCTGTTTTTT	CAWSVGAELFF
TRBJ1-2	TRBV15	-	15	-	TGTGCCACCAGCAGAGCCCTAAGGGAGGGCTATGGCTACACCTTC	CATSRALREGYGYTF
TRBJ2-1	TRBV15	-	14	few	TGTGCCACCAGCTATTCTCGCCAGGGCGATGAGCAGTTCTTC	CATSYSRQGDEQFF
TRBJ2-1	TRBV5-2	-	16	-	TGTGCCAGCAGCTTATCAGCCAGGGGGCCGTACAATGAGCAGTTCTTC	CASSLSARGPYNEQFF
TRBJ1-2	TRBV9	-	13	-	TGTGCCAGCAGCGTAAATCCTAACTATGGCTACACCTTC	CASSVNPNYGYTF
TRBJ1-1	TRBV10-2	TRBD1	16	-	TGCGCCAGCAGTGAGTCGCCCAGGACAGGGAACACTGAAGCTTTCTTT	CASSESPRTGNTEAFF
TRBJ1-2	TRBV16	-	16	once	TGTGCCAGCAGCCAATCGATCAACCGGGGCCGTAGGGGCTACACCTTC	CASSQSINRGRRGYTF
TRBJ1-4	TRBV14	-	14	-	TGTGCCAGCAGCCAACGGTCCATAAATGAAAAACTGTTTTTT	CASSQRSINEKLFF
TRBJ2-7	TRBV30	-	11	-	TGTGCCTGGAGTGGGGCTCGCGAGCAGTACTTC	CAWSGAREQYF
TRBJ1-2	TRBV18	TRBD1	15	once	TGTGCCAGCTCACCATCAGCAGGGGGCCTCTCTGGCTACACCTTC	CASSPSAGGLSGYTF
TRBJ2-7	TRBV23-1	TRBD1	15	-	TGCGCCAGCAGCTTGGGAACGGGACAGGGTGGCGAGCAGTACTTC	CASSLGTGQGGEQYF
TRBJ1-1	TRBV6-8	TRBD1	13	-	TGTGCCAGCACAAACAGGGGCGACACTGAAGCTTTCTTT	CASTNRGDTEAFF
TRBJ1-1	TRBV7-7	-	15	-	TGTGCCAGCAGCTTAGGTGGGGAAAGGAACACTGAAGCTTTCTTT	CASSLGGERNTEAFF
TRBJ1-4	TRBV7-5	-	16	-	TGTGCCAGCAGCCCCGCAACCACAGTAACTCGTGAAAAACTGTTTTTT	CASSPATTVTREKLFF
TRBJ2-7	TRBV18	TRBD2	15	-	TGTGCCAGCTCCAGTACTAGCGGGGGATCCTACGAGCAGTACTTC	CASSSTSGGSYEQYF
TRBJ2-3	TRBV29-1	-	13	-	TGCAGCGTGAAATCCCGACTAACAGATACGCAGTATTTT	CSVKSRLTDTQYF
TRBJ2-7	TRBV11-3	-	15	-	TGTGCCAGCAGCTGGACTTGGAAAAGCTCCTACGAGCAGTACTTC	CASSWTWKSSYEQYF
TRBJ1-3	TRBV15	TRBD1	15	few	TGTGCCACCAGCAGAGATGGGCAGGGGGCACACACCATATATTTT	CATSRDGQGAHTIYF
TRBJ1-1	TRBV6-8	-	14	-	TGTGCCAGCAGTTACTCCCGCATGGGGCCTGAAGCTTTCTTT	CASSYSRMGPEAFF
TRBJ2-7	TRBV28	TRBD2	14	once	TGTGCCAGCAGTCTTAGCGGGAGGGTCGACGAGCAGTACTTC	CASSLSGRVDEQYF
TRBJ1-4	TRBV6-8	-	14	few	TGTGCCAGGGGACGGCGGCTCGGAGGCGAAAAACTGTTTTTT	CARGRRLGGEKLFF
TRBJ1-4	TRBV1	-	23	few	TGCACCAGCAGCCAAGGAAGGGGGACCCTCGAAACCCAACCCCCCCCAACTAATGAAAAACTGTTTTTT	CTSSQGRGTLETQPPPTNEKLFF
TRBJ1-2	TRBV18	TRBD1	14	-	TGTGCCAGCTCACCACTCAGGGGGCGTGATGGCTACACCTTC	CASSPLRGRDGYTF
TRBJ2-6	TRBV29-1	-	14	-	TGCAGCGTTGGAACAGGGTTCGGGGCCAACGTCCTGACTTTC	CSVGTGFGANVLTF
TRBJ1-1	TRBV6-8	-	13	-	TGTGCCGGTGCCTCGACAGGGAACACTGAAGCTTTCTTT	CAGASTGNTEAFF
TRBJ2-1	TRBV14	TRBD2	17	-	TGTGCCAGCAGCCCGAGGGCTAGCGGGGGGGCTCGGAATGAGCAGTTCTTC	CASSPRASGGARNEQFF
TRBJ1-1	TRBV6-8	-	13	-	TGTGCCAGCGGTGGCAGGACGAACACTGAAGCTTTCTTT	CASGGRTNTEAFF
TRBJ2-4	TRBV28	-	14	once	TGTGCCAGCAGGAATAGGCAGGGCAAAAACATTCAGTACTTC	CASRNRQGKNIQYF
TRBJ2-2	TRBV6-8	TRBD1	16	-	TGTGCCAGCAGCCAACCGGGACAGGCGCGCACCGGGGAGCTGTTTTTT	CASSQPGQARTGELFF
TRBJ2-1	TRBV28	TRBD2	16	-	TGTGCCAGCAGTTTTAACGATGCGGGAGTGATCAATGAGCAGTTCTTC	CASSFNDAGVINEQFF
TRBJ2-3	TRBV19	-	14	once	TGTGCCAGTAATGGAGCAACGCCAGCAGATACGCAGTATTTT	CASNGATPADTQYF
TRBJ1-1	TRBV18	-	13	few	TGTGCCAGCTCACTCGGACAGAACACTGAAGCTTTCTTT	CASSLGQNTEAFF
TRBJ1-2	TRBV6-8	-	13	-	TGTGCCAGCAGTTACTCGGAACAACATGGCTACACCTTC	CASSYSEQHGYTF
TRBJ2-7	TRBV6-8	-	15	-	TGTGCCAGCAGTTACACCCCCCAGGCTCTCTACGAGCAGTACTTC	CASSYTPQALYEQYF
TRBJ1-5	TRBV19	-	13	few	TGTGCCAGTAGTATAACCCCCAATCAGCCCCAGCATTTT	CASSITPNQPQHF
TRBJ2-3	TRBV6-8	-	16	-	TGTGCCAGCAGTTACGATGGGCTGCAGAGGGGAGATACGCAGTATTTT	CASSYDGLQRGDTQYF
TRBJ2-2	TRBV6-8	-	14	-	TGTGCCATCAGTGGGATACAGGGTTACGGGGAGCTGTTTTTT	CAISGIQGYGELFF
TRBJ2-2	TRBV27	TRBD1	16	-	TGTGCCAGCAGTTACGACCAGGGGGCGTTCACCGGGGAGCTGTTTTTT	CASSYDQGAFTGELFF
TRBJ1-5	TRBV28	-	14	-	TGTGCCAGCAGTCACTACAGGGATAATCAGCCCCAGCATTTT	CASSHYRDNQPQHF
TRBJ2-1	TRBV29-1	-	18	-	TGCAGCGTTGAAGGTGAGGCTTCGTCAGGGGCTGTATACAATGAGCAGTTCTTC	CSVEGEASSGAVYNEQFF
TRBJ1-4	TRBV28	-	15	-	TGTGCCAGCAGTTACTCAGGGAGGAGTAATGAAAAACTGTTTTTT	CASSYSGRSNEKLFF